Reported below is one T cell receptor beta chain. The V end was cut by 0 bases, the J end by 2 bases, with 13 bases between. The CDR3 has 16 amino acids. Looked up from germline, CDR1 is SEHNR and CDR2 is FQNEAQ (reference sequence). A second PCR of 7 to 11 cycles used a sample-barcoded 5' primer and a J-beta primer mix. TCRdb fed the 5' RACE reads into MiXCR, producing one record per CDR3 protein. Among about 540,000 distinct CDR3 sequences listed, less than 25% were seen once. The sample is drawn from a study of blood T cells in healthy people across ages. The sample was also reused in another study, on T cells of mothers and their children.

This clonotype was sampled from a boy between 5 and 17 years old in good health. This chain connects TRBV7-9 to TRBJ2-5; D remains unclear. Sample: blood. The CDR3 coding sequence is TGTGCCAGCAGCTTAGCAGGGTTGTCGGCACAAGAGACCCAGTACTTC. Protein sequence: CASSLAGLSAQETQYF.